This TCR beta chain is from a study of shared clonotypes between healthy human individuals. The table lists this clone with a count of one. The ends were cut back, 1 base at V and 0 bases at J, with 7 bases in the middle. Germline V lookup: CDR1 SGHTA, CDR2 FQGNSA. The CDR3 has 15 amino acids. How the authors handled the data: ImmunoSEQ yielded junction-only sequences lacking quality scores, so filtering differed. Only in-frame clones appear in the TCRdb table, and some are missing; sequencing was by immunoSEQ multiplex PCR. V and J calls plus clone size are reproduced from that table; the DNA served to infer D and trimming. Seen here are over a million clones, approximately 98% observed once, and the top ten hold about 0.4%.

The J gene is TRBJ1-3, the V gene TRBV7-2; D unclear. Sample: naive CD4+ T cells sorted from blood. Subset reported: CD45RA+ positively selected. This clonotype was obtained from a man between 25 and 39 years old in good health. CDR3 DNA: TGTGCCAGCAGCTTAGACGGCCTCTCTGGAAACACCATATATTTT. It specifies CASSLDGLSGNTIYF.